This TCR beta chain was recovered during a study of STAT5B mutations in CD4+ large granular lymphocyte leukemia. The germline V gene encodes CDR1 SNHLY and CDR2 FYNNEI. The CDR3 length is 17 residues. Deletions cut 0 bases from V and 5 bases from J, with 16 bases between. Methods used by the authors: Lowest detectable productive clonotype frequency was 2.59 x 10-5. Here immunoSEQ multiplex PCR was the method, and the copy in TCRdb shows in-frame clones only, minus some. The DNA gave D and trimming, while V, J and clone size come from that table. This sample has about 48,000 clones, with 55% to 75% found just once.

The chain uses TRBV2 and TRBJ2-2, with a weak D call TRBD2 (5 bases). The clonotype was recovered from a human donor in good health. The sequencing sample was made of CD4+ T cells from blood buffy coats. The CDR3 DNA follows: TGTGCCAGCAGTGAAGCGATCGGGGTACCCGGAACCGGGGAGCTGTTTTTT. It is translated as CASSEAIGVPGTGELFF.